The rows below give T cell receptor beta chains drawn from one sample of a study of blood T cell repertoires in COVID-19. Clones were sequenced by immunoSEQ multiplex PCR, and TCRdb holds only the in-frame ones, with some missing. The data hold fewer than 15,000 clones, with roughly 84% observed a single time. The source material was peripheral blood. Every receptor here comes from a human donor in a cohort sampled during active COVID-19. The CDR3 runs from the conserved cysteine through the conserved F or W. D genes are given only for firm matches. For some rows the clone size is stated as once, few or many, or as a class when expanded; others skip it.

abundance,d_gene,j_gene,v_gene,CDR3nt,CDR3aa
few,TRBD2,TRBJ2-2,TRBV6-4,TGTGCCAGCAGTGACTCGACGGGACTAGCGGGGTTGCGCACCGGGGAGCTGTTTTTT,CASSDSTGLAGLRTGELFF
once,TRBD1,TRBJ1-6,TRBV3-1/TRBV3-2,TGTGCCAGCAGCCACCATCGAGGACAGGGAGTTTCACCCCTCCACTTT,CASSHHRGQGVSPLHF
.,.,TRBJ2-1,TRBV12-3/TRBV12-4,TGTGCCAGCAGTCATCCCAGGGGAGACTCGCAGTTCTTC,CASSHPRGDSQFF
.,TRBD1,TRBJ2-3,TRBV13,TGTGCCAGCACCACCTCTTGGGACAGGGGATCAGATACGCAGTATTTT,CASTTSWDRGSDTQYF
.,.,TRBJ1-6,TRBV19,TGTGCCAGTTCGGCTTCCGGGGGACGAGAAGGGGTTTCACCCCTCCACTTT,CASSASGGREGVSPLHF
.,TRBD1,TRBJ1-5,TRBV7-9,TGTGCCAGCAGTCCAGGACAGGGGAGCAATCAGCCCCAGCATTTT,CASSPGQGSNQPQHF
.,TRBD1,TRBJ1-2,TRBV28,TGTGCCAGCAGCGATCCCGGGACAGGGTTCTATGGCTACACCTTC,CASSDPGTGFYGYTF
once,TRBD1,TRBJ1-2,TRBV6-2/TRBV6-3,TGTGCCAGCAGTTACTTTTCCGCCGGGACAGACAACTATGGCTACACCTTC,CASSYFSAGTDNYGYTF
.,TRBD1,TRBJ1-3,TRBV7-2,TGTGCCAGCAGCTCCATAGGAGGGACAGTTCTCAAGCCCGGAAACACCATATATTTT,CASSSIGGTVLKPGNTIYF
.,TRBD1,TRBJ1-2,TRBV30,TGTGCCCGGAGCACTCGGACAGGAGGCTACACCTTC,CARSTRTGGYTF
.,TRBD2,TRBJ2-7,TRBV6-5,TGTGCCAGCAGTTACTCCGTGGTAGCGGGGGACTACGAGCAGTACTTC,CASSYSVVAGDYEQYF
.,TRBD1,TRBJ1-2,TRBV4-1,TGCGCCAGCAGCCAAGTTGGGACAGGGAATGACTACACCTTC,CASSQVGTGNDYTF
once,TRBD1,TRBJ2-2,TRBV11-3,TGTGCCAGCAGTCAACGGACAGGGGAGACCGGGGAGCTGTTTTTT,CASSQRTGETGELFF
.,.,TRBJ1-3,TRBV19,TGTGCCAGTTATAGCCCGCCGCGGGGGTTCTCTGGAAACACCATATATTTT,CASYSPPRGFSGNTIYF
.,.,TRBJ1-1,TRBV6-6,TGTGCCAGCAGTTGGCAGGGCGACACTGAAGCTTTCTTT,CASSWQGDTEAFF
.,TRBD2,TRBJ2-7,TRBV20-1,TGCAGTGCTAGTCGGGGGGGGACAAGCTACGAGCAGTACTTC,CSASRGGTSYEQYF
.,.,TRBJ1-5,TRBV21-1,TGTGCCAGCAGCGCCACCGAGGGGGTCATTCAGCCCCAGCATTTT,CASSATEGVIQPQHF
once,.,TRBJ2-7,TRBV6-5,TGTGCCAGCAGTTACGGGCAGGCTGCCTACGAGCAGTACTTC,CASSYGQAAYEQYF
.,.,TRBJ1-3,TRBV6-5,TGTGCCAGCAGTTACTCGGACAGAATCTCTGGAAACACCATATATTTT,CASSYSDRISGNTIYF
.,.,TRBJ1-1,TRBV7-9,TGTGCCAGCAGCTTAGCGTGGGCTTCGAACACTGAAGCTTTCTTT,CASSLAWASNTEAFF
.,.,TRBJ1-4,TRBV7-2,TGTGCCAGCAGCCCCCCCGGTGAAAAACTGTTTTTT,CASSPPGEKLFF
.,TRBD1,TRBJ1-5,TRBV7-9,TGTGCCAGCAGCTTAGAGGACAGGGGTATTCAGCCCCAGCATTTT,CASSLEDRGIQPQHF
.,TRBD1,TRBJ2-2,TRBV15,TGTGCCACCCGGCCGGGACAGGGGGACGCCGGGGAGCTGTTTTTT,CATRPGQGDAGELFF
.,TRBD2,TRBJ2-7,TRBV7-9,TGTGCCAGCAGCGCCACACTAGCGGGGAGCTCCTACGAGCAGTACTTC,CASSATLAGSSYEQYF
once,TRBD1,TRBJ2-1,TRBV7-2,TGTGCCAGCAGCTTATACAGGGGCTACAATGAGCAGTTCTTC,CASSLYRGYNEQFF
.,.,TRBJ1-4,TRBV6-2/TRBV6-3,TGTGCCAGCAGTTACTTGTCAGCGAATTGGGCTAATGAAAAACTGTTTTTT,CASSYLSANWANEKLFF
.,.,TRBJ1-4,TRBV30,TGTGCCTGGAAGATGGGGGGAGGGGAAAAACTGTTTTTT,CAWKMGGGEKLFF
.,.,TRBJ2-1,TRBV6-5,TGTGCCAGCAGTTACGCGGGGAGCTCCTACAATGAGCAGTTCTTC,CASSYAGSSYNEQFF
few,.,TRBJ2-7,TRBV28,TGTGCCAGCAGTTTTGGCAGGTTAACCTACGAGCAGTACTTC,CASSFGRLTYEQYF
.,.,TRBJ1-5,TRBV11-3,TGTGCCAGCAGCCCCGACCTCGACAGAGAAAATCAGCCCCAGCATTTT,CASSPDLDRENQPQHF
once,.,TRBJ2-6,TRBV19,TGTGCCAGTAGTATGGACAGTCATTTGATCTCTGGGGCCAACGTCCTGACTTTC,CASSMDSHLISGANVLTF
.,TRBD1,TRBJ1-5,TRBV19,TGTGCCAGTAGAACCTCGTCCGAGACAGGGGGCCCACCCCAGCATTTT,CASRTSSETGGPPQHF
.,.,TRBJ2-6,TRBV19,TGTGCCACCGCCAGGGGGGCCAACGTCCTGACTTTC,CATARGANVLTF
.,TRBD1,TRBJ2-7,TRBV11-3,TGTGCCAGCAGCCCATGGGACAGGGTAGGGGAGCAGTACTTC,CASSPWDRVGEQYF
.,.,TRBJ1-2,TRBV5-1,TGCGCCAGCAGCTTGGAGGCAGGGCCCAACTATGGCTACACCTTC,CASSLEAGPNYGYTF
.,TRBD1,TRBJ2-6,TRBV7-7,TGTGCTAGCAGCCCTACTGCCCTTAGCAGGGGGACGGGTGGGGCCAACGTCCTGACTTTC,CASSPTALSRGTGGANVLTF
.,TRBD1,TRBJ2-5,TRBV2,TGTGCCAGCAGTGAAGGACAGGGGGTTGGGGAGACCCAGTACTTC,CASSEGQGVGETQYF
.,.,TRBJ2-1,TRBV27,TGTGCCAGCAGTCCCGGGACAACAAACAATGAGCAGTTCTTC,CASSPGTTNNEQFF
.,TRBD2,TRBJ2-3,TRBV5-5,TGTGCCAGCAGCTTGGAGGGTAGCGGGGGGCCAGCAGATACGCAGTATTTT,CASSLEGSGGPADTQYF
once,.,TRBJ2-5,TRBV7-8,TGTGCCAGCAACAACGTTGAGGGGACCCAGTACTTC,CASNNVEGTQYF
.,.,TRBJ1-2,TRBV30,TGTGCCTGGAGCCCCGGGACATACGATTATGGCTACACCTTC,CAWSPGTYDYGYTF
few,.,TRBJ1-4,TRBV6-6,TGTGCCAGCAGTTACAACCCCCAGATAAATGAAAAACTGTTTTTT,CASSYNPQINEKLFF
.,TRBD2,TRBJ2-6,TRBV4-3,TGCGCCAGCAGCCAAGGGGAGGGTCCCCGCTCTGGGGCCAACGTCCTGACTTTC,CASSQGEGPRSGANVLTF
.,.,TRBJ1-2,TRBV10-3,TGTGCCATCAGTGCCTGGGAGTCGGTCTATGGCTACACCTTC,CAISAWESVYGYTF
.,.,TRBJ2-7,TRBV29-1,TGCAGCGTTGAAGAAGGGGGTTACGAGCAGTACTTC,CSVEEGGYEQYF
.,TRBD1,TRBJ1-1,TRBV30,TGTGCCTGGAGCTCCGGACAGGGGCTCACTGAAGCTTTCTTT,CAWSSGQGLTEAFF
.,.,TRBJ2-3,TRBV7-2,TGTGCCAGCAGCCTGACTAGTGAGGGCACAGATACGCAGTATTTT,CASSLTSEGTDTQYF
.,TRBD2,TRBJ2-3,TRBV4-3,TGCGCCAGCAGCAGTGGGGGGGAAGATACGCAGTATTTT,CASSSGGEDTQYF
.,.,TRBJ2-2,TRBV5-6,TGTGCCAGCAGCTTCCTTCTAGCCAACACCGGGGAGCTGTTTTTT,CASSFLLANTGELFF
.,TRBD1,TRBJ2-1,TRBV7-2,TGTGCCAGCAGCTGGACAGGGGGCAATGAGCAGTTCTTC,CASSWTGGNEQFF
few,.,TRBJ2-2,TRBV19,TGTGCCAGTAGTATCAGGTCCAGGGGTAACACCGGGGAGCTGTTTTTT,CASSIRSRGNTGELFF
.,.,TRBJ1-4,TRBV5-4,TGTGCCAGCAGCTTGCAGGGGACGAATGAAAAACTGTTTTTT,CASSLQGTNEKLFF
few,.,TRBJ1-2,TRBV4-2,TGTGCCAGCAGCCTCCAGACAGGAGCTAACTATGGCTACACCTTC,CASSLQTGANYGYTF
.,.,TRBJ2-7,TRBV6-2/TRBV6-3,TGTGCCAGCAGTTCATGGGCCGAGGGAGGCTACGAGCAGTACTTC,CASSSWAEGGYEQYF
.,.,TRBJ2-4,TRBV29-1,TGCAGCGTGGCGACAGATACTCACATTCAGTACTTC,CSVATDTHIQYF
once,.,TRBJ1-6,TRBV3-1/TRBV3-2,TGTGCCAGCAGCCGACAGGATTCTACACCCCTCCACTTT,CASSRQDSTPLHF
.,.,TRBJ2-7,TRBV25-1,TGTGCCAGCAGTGAAGTCGCAGGGGCAGGGGACCCATACGAGCAGTACTTC,CASSEVAGAGDPYEQYF
.,TRBD1,TRBJ2-3,TRBV7-8,TGTGCCAGCAGCCGAATAAGTCCCGGGACAGGGATCACAGATACGCAGTATTTT,CASSRISPGTGITDTQYF
.,.,TRBJ2-3,TRBV5-6,TGTGCCAGCAGCTTGGAATGGCTAGTCACAGATACGCAGTATTTT,CASSLEWLVTDTQYF